The source of this T cell receptor beta chain is a study of lymphopenia after photon versus proton radiotherapy. Clones were read by immunoSEQ multiplex PCR, and TCRdb kept only the in-frame ones, dropping some. The sample includes under 75,000 clones, 85% to 95% seen only once; the top ten take about 2%. This CDR3 region has 14 residues. Trimming removed 4 bases from V and 1 base from J, with 8 bases in between. CDR1 LNHDA and CDR2 SQIVND come from the germline V gene (reference sequence). The sequence came from a woman in her forties with cholangiocarcinoma. This sample comprised peripheral blood, obtained from a patient treated with photon-based radiotherapy. This chain uses TRBV19 with TRBJ2-1, with D perhaps matching TRBD2 (5 bases). The CDR3 nucleotides are TGTGCCAGTAGTAGGACGGGATCCTACAATGAGCAGTTCTTC. It codes for CASSRTGSYNEQFF.